What follows are 10 T cell receptor beta chains derived from one specimen sequenced in a study of OX40 agonist ivuxolimab in advanced cancers. TCRdb's table, derived via immunoSEQ multiplex PCR, lists solely in-frame clones and lacks some. The sample lists about 79,000 clones; approximately 90% were seen once. Sequenced material: CD4+ or CD8+ T cells sorted from blood, taken in a trial of the OX40 agonist ivuxolimab. The source is an adult with an advanced solid tumor such as melanoma, head and neck, liver or kidney cancer.

This rearrangement joins TRBV4-3 to TRBJ2-7; 7 positions match TRBD2. This CDR3 comprises 15 residues. CDR1 and CDR2 from the germline V gene are LGHNA and YSLEER. The junction had 3 bases not matched to a gene; V was cut back by 1 base and J by 0 bases. CDR3 sequence: CASSQGEGISYEQYF. Written as DNA, the CDR3 is TGCGCCAGCAGCCAAGGGGAGGGCATCTCCTACGAGCAGTACTTC.

The V gene is TRBV7-8, the J gene TRBJ2-1; 12 bases agree with TRBD2. In germline, CDR1 is SGHVS, CDR2 FQNEAQ. The CDR3 consists of 15 residues. V trimming: 5 bases; J trimming: 7 bases; junction bases outside the gene matches: 6. CDR3 protein: CASSALTSGGNEQFF. The CDR3 DNA reads as TGTGCCAGCAGCGCACTGACTAGCGGGGGAAATGAGCAGTTCTTC.

This chain connects TRBV13 to TRBJ1-4; D is undetermined. Germline V CDR1 and CDR2: PRHDT, FYEKMQ (reference sequence). With 5 bases removed from V and 3 bases from J, the gap between germline ends came to 13 bases. This CDR3 comprises 15 residues. CDR3 coding DNA: TGTGCCAGCAGCCCCAATTCTGGGGCTAATGAAAAACTGTTTTTT. This gives the protein CASSPNSGANEKLFF.

This clone was seen more than once but under ten times. V is TRBV19 and J is TRBJ1-2; D ambiguous. Germline lookup yields CDR1 LNHDA and CDR2 SQIVND (reference sequence). Trimming left V 6 bases short and J 1 base short, with 15 bases between. The CDR3 has 15 amino acids. CDR3 DNA: TGTGCCAGTAGCCTGGACGCGAGAGATAACTATGGCTACACCTTC. This codes for CASSLDARDNYGYTF. Full variable domain (remainder filled in from reference TRBV19 and TRBJ1-2): DGGITQSPKYLFRKEGQNVTLSCEQNLNHDAMYWYRQDPGQGLRLIYYSQIVNDFQKGDIAEGYSVSREKKESFPLTVTSAQKNPTAFYLCASSLDARDNYGYTFGSGTRLTVV.

The V call is TRBV9, the J call TRBJ2-3; D perhaps matches TRBD1 (6 bases). The V end was cut by 1 base, the J end by 1 base, with 13 bases between. In germline, CDR1 is SGDLS, CDR2 YYNGEE. This CDR3 contains 16 residues. The DNA for the CDR3 is TGTGCCAGCAGCGTATTTGGGGGCCCAGGCACAGATACGCAGTATTTT. The encoded protein is CASSVFGGPGTDTQYF.

The rearrangement joins TRBV7-9 to TRBJ2-3, with D tentatively TRBD1 (6 bases). This CDR3 region has 19 residues. In germline, CDR1 is SEHNR, CDR2 FQNEAQ (reference sequence). V lost 2 bases to trimming and J lost 2 bases, with 23 bases between them. The CDR3 here is CASSLPRGGISPYTDTQYF. DNA of the CDR3: TGTGCCAGCAGCTTACCGCGAGGGGGTATTTCCCCCTACACAGATACGCAGTATTTT.

The CDR3: CASRIPGQGINEQFF. CDR3 nucleotides: TGTGCCAGCAGGATACCGGGACAGGGGATCAATGAGCAGTTCTTC. The genes are TRBV27 and TRBJ2-1, with 10 bases aligning to TRBD1. Looked up from germline, CDR1 is MNHEY and CDR2 is SMNVEV (reference sequence). V gave up 6 bases and J gave up 6 bases; unmatched junction bases: 8. This CDR3 comprises 15 residues.

The genes are TRBV7-9 and TRBJ2-2; D is tentatively TRBD1 or TRBD2 (6 bases each). This CDR3 comprises 15 residues. CDR1 and CDR2 (germline): SEHNR, FQNEAQ (reference sequence). Trimming took 6 bases from V and 5 from J, leaving 16 bases between them. The CDR3 DNA reads as TGTGCCAGCAGGCAAGAGGGGGGCATTACCGGGGAGCTGTTTTTT. This codes for CASRQEGGITGELFF.

CDR3 loop: CASSLGQLTEAFF. The CDR3 DNA reads as TGTGCCAGCAGTTTGGGACAGCTCACTGAAGCTTTCTTT. The chain couples TRBV27 to TRBJ1-1, with TRBD1 matching over 7 bases. The CDR3 has 13 residues. Per the germline V gene, CDR1 is MNHEY and CDR2 is SMNVEV (reference sequence). V shed 3 bases, J shed 4 bases, and the junction held 2 bases outside the gene matches.

V gene TRBV5-4 combines with J gene TRBJ2-7; 7 bases map to TRBD1. The CDR3 runs 15 residues. Per germline, CDR1 SGHNT and CDR2 YYREEE (reference sequence). The junction had 6 bases not matched to a gene; V was cut back by 3 bases and J by 0 bases. The CDR3 spells CASSWDRKSSYEQYF. The DNA of the CDR3 is TGTGCCAGCAGCTGGGACAGAAAAAGCTCCTACGAGCAGTACTTC. The full variable domain, rest sourced from reference TRBV5-4 and TRBJ2-7, is ETGVTQSPTHLIKTRGQQVTLRCSSQSGHNTVSWYQQALGQGPQFIFQYYREEENGRGNFPPRFSGLQFPNYSSELNVNALELDDSALYLCASSWDRKSSYEQYFGPGTRLTVT.